The source of this T cell receptor beta chain is a study of T cell responses to AZD1222 COVID-19 vaccine. General study results and limits: Just a handful of people given AZD1222 tested seropositive at baseline. A mostly white British donor set with more females was recruited, and clonal diversity was possibly underestimated.

For this clone: Its cognate antigen is unknown.

CDR1 and CDR2 from the germline V gene are MGHRA and YSYEKL. The CDR3 sequence is 16 residues long. Trimming stripped 0 bases from V and 2 bases from J, with 11 bases between. TCRdb keeps only in-frame clones here, not all; method: immunoSEQ multiplex PCR. The table includes some 69,000 clones, roughly 83% detected once. The source was peripheral blood, collected 28 days after the second AZD1222 dose. The chain uses TRBV4-1 and TRBJ1-3; D gene uncertain. This receptor was identified in an adult who received the AZD1222 COVID-19 vaccine. CDR3 protein: CASSQEGGRPGNTIYF. CDR3 coding DNA: TGCGCCAGCAGCCAAGAGGGCGGGAGGCCTGGAAACACCATATATTTT.